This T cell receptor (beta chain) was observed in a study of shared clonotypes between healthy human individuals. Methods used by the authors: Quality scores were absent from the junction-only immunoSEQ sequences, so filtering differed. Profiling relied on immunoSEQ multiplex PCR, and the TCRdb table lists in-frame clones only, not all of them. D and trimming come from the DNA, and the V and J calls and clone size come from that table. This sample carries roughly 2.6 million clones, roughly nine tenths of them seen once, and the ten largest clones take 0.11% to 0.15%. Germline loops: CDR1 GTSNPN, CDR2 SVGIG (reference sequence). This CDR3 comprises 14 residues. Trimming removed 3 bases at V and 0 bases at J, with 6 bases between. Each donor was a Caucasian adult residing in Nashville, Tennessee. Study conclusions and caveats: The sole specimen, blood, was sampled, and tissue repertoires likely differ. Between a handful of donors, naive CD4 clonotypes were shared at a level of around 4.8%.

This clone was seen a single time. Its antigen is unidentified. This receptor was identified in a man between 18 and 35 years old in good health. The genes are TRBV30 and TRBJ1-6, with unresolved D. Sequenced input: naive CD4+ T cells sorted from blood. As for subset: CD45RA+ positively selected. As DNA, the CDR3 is TGTGCCTGGAGATTCGGCTCCTATAATTCACCCCTCCACTTT. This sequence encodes CAWRFGSYNSPLHF. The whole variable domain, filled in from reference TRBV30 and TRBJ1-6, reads SQTIHQWPATLVQPVGSPLSLECTVEGTSNPNLYWYRQAAGRGLQLLFYSVGIGQISSEVPQNLSASRPQDRQFILSSKKLLLSDSGFYLCAWRFGSYNSPLHFGNGTRLTVT.